The following is a TCR beta chain sequence with its context. Its antigen remains unknown. The CDR3 is 13 amino acids. The V and J ends lost 10 bases and 8 bases respectively, with 17 bases between them. The V gene's germline CDR1 is MDHEN and CDR2 SYDVKM. This entry is derived from a study of shared clonotypes between healthy human individuals. Study-wide results and limits: A generally larger estimated richness was seen in naive subsets than in memory subsets.

The data were produced by immunoSEQ multiplex PCR, yet TCRdb's version contains in-frame clones alone and is incomplete. Counted here are about 2.3 million clones, around 90% occurring once; the ten biggest clones make up more than 0.35%. The receptor's source is a man in his late teens or twenties in good health. Some clones in this sample may be carry-over from other donors' samples. J is TRBJ1-4 and V is TRBV28, with D uncertain. Source material: naive CD4+ T cells from PBMCs. As for subset: CD45RA+ positively selected. Here the CDR3 reads CATTSGVREKLFF. The CDR3, as DNA: TGTGCCACCACTTCCGGGGTACGAGAAAAACTGTTTTTT.